A selection of T cell receptor beta chains follows, all from one sample in a study of CD8+ T cells in alopecia areata. Produced via immunoSEQ multiplex PCR; TCRdb's table is partial and in-frame only. The data hold about 140,000 clones, with 51% observed a single time. The source material was CD4+ T cells sorted from blood, sampled at week 0. The origin of the receptors is a human donor with alopecia areata. Both conserved end residues are part of each CDR3. D genes are given only for firm matches. The size field is filled for only some rows; it gives once, few, many or a size class.

d_call j_call clone_size v_call cdr3_aa cdr3_nt
NA TRBJ2-3 NA TRBV29-1 CSVEGGEGTQYF TGCAGCGTTGAAGGTGGAGAAGGTACGCAGTATTTT
NA TRBJ2-5 NA TRBV11-2 CASSLILHQTQYF TGTGCCAGCAGCTTAATACTTCATCAGACCCAGTACTTC
TRBD2 TRBJ2-1 few TRBV30 CAWSEGLAGNEQFF TGTGCCTGGAGTGAGGGACTAGCGGGAAATGAGCAGTTCTTC
NA TRBJ2-5 NA TRBV7-7 CAIARDNGETQYF TGTGCAATCGCCAGGGACAATGGGGAGACCCAGTACTTC
NA TRBJ2-7 NA TRBV5-1 CASSLGGTASYEQYF TGCGCCAGCAGCTTGGGAGGGACCGCGTCCTACGAGCAGTACTTC
NA TRBJ2-2 NA TRBV4-2 CASSQVAGELFF TGTGCCAGCAGCCAAGTCGCCGGGGAGCTGTTTTTT
NA TRBJ1-4 few TRBV7-9 CASSLGGWDNEKLFF TGTGCCAGCAGCTTAGGTGGCTGGGATAATGAAAAACTGTTTTTT
NA TRBJ2-5 NA TRBV7-6 CASILGETQYF TGTGCCAGCATCCTGGGGGAGACCCAGTACTTC
TRBD2 TRBJ2-3 NA TRBV10-3 CAISERTSGDTQYF TGTGCCATCAGTGAGAGGACTAGCGGGGATACGCAGTATTTT
TRBD1 TRBJ2-2 NA TRBV4-2 CASSQLTGVGGELFF TGTGCCAGCAGCCAACTAACAGGGGTTGGCGGGGAGCTGTTTTTT
TRBD1 TRBJ1-5 NA TRBV2 CASRGTGGNQPQHF TGTGCCAGCAGGGGGACAGGGGGGAATCAGCCCCAGCATTTT
NA TRBJ1-1 few TRBV5-1 CASSLAGTVITEAFF TGCGCCAGCAGCTTGGCCGGGACGGTTATTACTGAAGCTTTCTTT
TRBD1 TRBJ1-1 few TRBV29-1 CSLKTGMSTEAFF TGCAGCCTAAAGACAGGGATGAGCACTGAAGCTTTCTTT
NA TRBJ2-3 NA TRBV6-6 CASTGPANTQYF TGTGCCAGCACCGGCCCCGCAAATACGCAGTATTTT
NA TRBJ2-1 NA TRBV5-1 CASSPTGTDYNEQFF TGCGCCAGCAGCCCAACCGGGACGGACTACAATGAGCAGTTCTTC
TRBD2 TRBJ2-5 few TRBV29-1 CSHQAGQETQYF TGCAGCCACCAAGCGGGACAAGAGACCCAGTACTTC
NA TRBJ2-2 NA TRBV29-1 CSVEVTRNTGELFF TGCAGCGTTGAGGTAACAAGGAACACCGGGGAGCTGTTTTTT
TRBD1 TRBJ1-4 NA TRBV18 CASSPRDRGSTEKLFF TGTGCCAGCTCACCACGGGACAGGGGGTCGACGGAAAAACTGTTTTTT
TRBD2 TRBJ2-7 NA TRBV7-2 CASSLTPAGDEQYF TGTGCCAGCAGCTTAACCCCAGCGGGAGACGAGCAGTACTTC
TRBD1 TRBJ2-7 few TRBV10-2 CASRRQGNSYEQYF TGCGCCAGCAGAAGACAGGGAAACTCCTACGAGCAGTACTTC
NA TRBJ2-7 NA TRBV2 CASRLDRTSYEQYF TGTGCCAGCAGATTAGACAGGACCTCCTACGAGCAGTACTTC
TRBD2 TRBJ2-5 NA TRBV7-6 CASSPTGTSLPQYF TGTGCCAGCAGCCCCACCGGGACTAGTCTTCCCCAGTACTTC
TRBD2 TRBJ2-5 few TRBV29-1 CSVDRTSGWARGTQYF TGCAGCGTTGACAGGACTAGCGGGTGGGCCCGGGGGACCCAGTACTTC
NA TRBJ2-1 NA TRBV19 CASSKQDLYNEQFF TGTGCCAGTAGTAAACAGGACCTCTACAATGAGCAGTTCTTC
NA TRBJ1-5 few TRBV6-5 CASSPGQWGNQPQHF TGTGCCAGCAGCCCAGGACAGTGGGGGAATCAGCCCCAGCATTTT
NA TRBJ2-1 few TRBV19 CASTTSAQGGIAFF TGTGCCAGTACCACCAGCGCACAGGGGGGGATTGCGTTCTTC
TRBD2 TRBJ2-3 NA TRBV7-9 CASSLTSGSRDTQYF TGTGCCAGCAGCTTAACTAGCGGGAGCAGAGATACGCAGTATTTT
NA TRBJ1-1 NA TRBV6-1 CASSQQAQNTEAFF TGTGCCAGCAGCCAACAGGCCCAGAACACTGAAGCTTTCTTT
NA TRBJ2-2 NA TRBV27 CASKQGRLNTGELFF TGTGCCAGCAAACAGGGTCGGTTAAACACCGGGGAGCTGTTTTTT
NA TRBJ1-5 NA TRBV29-1 CSVELGRDQPQHF TGCAGCGTTGAATTGGGCAGGGATCAGCCCCAGCATTTT
NA TRBJ1-1 NA TRBV29-1 CSVQNGQMNTEAFF TGCAGCGTACAAAACGGACAGATGAACACTGAAGCTTTCTTT
NA TRBJ2-1 medium-sized TRBV19 CASSRQARGEQFF TGTGCCAGTAGTCGTCAGGCCCGAGGTGAGCAGTTCTTC
NA TRBJ1-1 NA TRBV7-9 CASSLRLNTEAFF TGTGCCAGCAGCCTGCGTTTGAACACTGAAGCTTTCTTT
NA TRBJ1-1 NA TRBV29-1 CSVAPVRHANTEAFF TGCAGCGTTGCGCCGGTCCGACATGCGAACACTGAAGCTTTCTTT
NA TRBJ2-3 many TRBV7-3 CASSSQGQPTDTQYF TGTGCCAGCAGCTCACAGGGACAACCCACAGATACGCAGTATTTT
NA TRBJ2-2 NA TRBV5-1 CASSLAGPGELFF TGCGCCAGCAGCTTGGCCGGGCCCGGGGAGCTGTTTTTT
NA TRBJ2-3 NA TRBV5-1 CASSEDTKGTDTQYF TGCGCCAGCAGCGAGGACACCAAAGGTACAGATACGCAGTATTTT
NA TRBJ1-2 few TRBV29-1 CSIPSGGANYGYTF TGCAGCATCCCGTCGGGGGGGGCCAACTATGGCTACACCTTC
NA TRBJ1-1 few TRBV30 CAWSVREVMNTEAFF TGTGCCTGGAGTGTACGGGAGGTTATGAACACTGAAGCTTTCTTT
TRBD1 TRBJ1-2 NA TRBV30 CAWGDRGGYTF TGTGCCTGGGGTGACAGGGGTGGCTACACCTTC
TRBD2 TRBJ2-5 few TRBV15 CATSKTSGPGGTQYF TGTGCCACCAGCAAAACTAGCGGACCCGGTGGGACCCAGTACTTC
NA TRBJ2-5 few TRBV7-2 CASSVEETQYF TGTGCCAGCAGCGTCGAAGAGACCCAGTACTTC
NA TRBJ2-3 few TRBV2 CASSEGGTDTQYF TGTGCCAGCAGTGAAGGGGGCACAGATACGCAGTATTTT
NA TRBJ2-5 NA TRBV28 CASSRSGRQETQYF TGTGCCAGCAGCCGCAGCGGCCGTCAAGAGACCCAGTACTTC
TRBD2 TRBJ2-1 few TRBV19 CASSSSGFNEQFF TGTGCCAGTAGCTCTAGCGGATTCAATGAGCAGTTCTTC
NA TRBJ1-5 NA TRBV27 CASGTLLSNQPQHF TGTGCCAGTGGGACCCTACTTTCCAATCAGCCCCAGCATTTT
NA TRBJ1-2 NA TRBV4-1 CASSQEVGGANYGYTF TGCGCCAGCAGCCAAGAGGTAGGAGGGGCGAACTATGGCTACACCTTC
TRBD1 TRBJ1-1 NA TRBV29-1 CSVRGSNDRAYTEAFF TGCAGCGTCCGGGGATCCAATGACAGGGCTTACACTGAAGCTTTCTTT
NA TRBJ1-2 NA TRBV30 CAWSVRQENGYTF TGTGCCTGGAGTGTTCGGCAGGAAAATGGCTACACCTTC
NA TRBJ2-6 NA TRBV19 CACQRGSGANVLTF TGTGCCTGCCAGAGGGGGTCTGGGGCCAACGTCCTGACTTTC
NA TRBJ1-1 NA TRBV27 CASSLGLWNTEAFF TGTGCCAGCAGTTTAGGTTTATGGAACACTGAAGCTTTCTTT
NA TRBJ2-3 NA TRBV29-1 CSVERISRTDTQYF TGCAGCGTTGAACGGATCTCCCGCACAGATACGCAGTATTTT
NA TRBJ1-3 NA TRBV7-2 CASSPSIGNTIYF TGTGCCAGCAGCCCTTCGATCGGGAACACCATATATTTT
NA TRBJ2-2 few TRBV2 CASSQGRTNTGELFF TGTGCCAGCAGCCAGGGACGAACGAACACCGGGGAGCTGTTTTTT
NA TRBJ2-3 NA TRBV29-1 CSVEEYNGILTDTQYF TGCAGCGTGGAGGAGTATAACGGGATCCTCACAGATACGCAGTATTTT
NA TRBJ1-1 NA TRBV29-1 CRVGDNSCLTSAFF TGCAGAGTTGGGGACAACTCCTGCCTTACTTCGGCTTTCTTT
TRBD1 TRBJ2-7 NA TRBV30 CAWMMRTGEEQYF TGTGCCTGGATGATGAGGACAGGGGAAGAGCAGTACTTC
NA TRBJ2-5 NA TRBV5-1 CASSLVLAEWETQYF TGCGCCAGCAGCTTGGTGTTAGCGGAGTGGGAGACCCAGTACTTC
NA TRBJ1-1 NA TRBV19 CASSIRRGTEAFF TGTGCCAGTAGTATTCGGAGGGGGACTGAAGCTTTCTTT